This T cell receptor beta chain derives from a study of T cell responses to AZD1222 COVID-19 vaccine (TCRdb year 2021). Background on the whole study: AZD1222 recipients with second doses at about 4 weeks or about 12 weeks were pooled, because spike-specific TCR depth and breadth did not differ between schedules. A total of 230 or so trial participants underwent TCR sequencing, of whom 207 received two doses of AZD1222 and about 25 received two doses of the MenACWY control vaccine. Trial participants were enrolled into age subgroups of 18-55, 56-69 and 70-plus years, which contained roughly 150, 30 and 60 TCR-sequenced participants, respectively. The study at large found these results: No day 14 peak-response samples were available, so repertoires were characterized only after the peak T cell response. Only a handful of AZD1222 recipients were SARS-CoV-2 seropositive at baseline, limiting conclusions about previously exposed vaccinees. CD4 TCRs associated with the vaccine covered the entire spike protein, and the dominant responses were in regions 160-218 and 743-854. Participants were mostly white British, with more females than males. The authors suggested clonal diversity may have been underestimated. In the small 56-69-year group, the increase in depth fell short of significance, most likely because of low power. Nearly half of unique spike-specific TCRs reportedly recognized epitopes outside regions mutated in the B.1.351 and B.1.1.7 variants. After two AZD1222 doses, spike-specific TCR breadth and depth were significantly higher than at day 0 and than in MenACWY recipients.

Cut back by 1 base and 0 bases, the V and J ends lie 9 bases apart. CDR3 length: 16 amino acids, cysteine to phenylalanine. The only DNA kept is the CDR3, 48 bases in frame from the first base. CDR1 and CDR2 (SEHNR, FQNEAQ) derive from the germline V gene (reference sequence). Note on this clone: Its antigen is unknown. No quality values exist for individual bases; no much larger clone is one base distant.

The CDR3 regions of human TCRbeta chains were analyzed by immunosequencing. The authors processed their data as follows. Repertoire TCRs were matched against a reference library of SARS-CoV-2-specific TCRs generated with the MIRA antigen-specificity platform. Breadth was defined as the fraction of unique TCRs that were SARS-CoV-2-associated. Depth was defined as the fraction of total T cells that were SARS-CoV-2-associated. Each spike-specific TCR was assigned to its reactive spike region and to a CD4 or CD8 class using the MIRA data. Log10-transformed breadth and depth values were compared by one-way ANOVA with Sidak's multiple comparisons tests. This immuneACCESS table, as held by TCRdb, lists in-frame sequences with V and J called but not all clones. Of the missing ones, under half trace to an unresolved V gene in checked studies; the others have no known cause. V and J calls and clone size are copied from that table; D and trimming were computed from the DNA. The sample records some 140,000 clones, roughly nine tenths of which are singletons. 1.6% of the sample is taken by the ten largest.

This specimen's time point label, per the study, means: baseline before first vaccination. Vaccinee samples came from UK trials COV001 and COV002, including a single-blind randomized controlled phase 2/3 trial of AZD1222 (ChAdOx1 nCoV-19) in healthy adults. For TCRbeta chain sequencing, PBMC samples from trial participants were taken at day 0 and at day 28 after the second dose. Recombination linked TRBV7-9 to TRBJ1-4; no confident D gene assignment can be made. The material sequenced was peripheral blood, taken on day 0 of AZD1222 vaccination. This sequence was found in an adult in good health. The CDR3 reads CASSLGRSPTNEKLFF. The DNA is TGTGCCAGCAGCTTAGGGCGGAGTCCAACTAATGAAAAACTGTTTTTT.